Here is one T cell receptor beta chain with its context. This clonotype has ten or more counts. Its antigen remains undetermined. Base qualities were left out, and no much larger clone turns up one base away. The data were obtained in a study of human T cells and chemical hapten exposure (dated by TCRdb to the early 2020s). About the investigation overall: The libraries were sequenced as a pool, and the TCR yield per sample differed mostly because of small variations in library volumes within the pool. This study followed changes in the peripheral blood TCR repertoire in vivo during primary and secondary sensitization of alopecia patients to the hapten diphenylcyclopropenone (DPC).

Unfractionated whole blood was collected in Tempus Blood RNA tubes, and total RNA was extracted from that blood. About 5 healthy volunteers served as TCR sequencing controls and were bled at day 0, 2 weeks and 6 weeks. Results and caveats for the whole study, not just this receptor: DPC sensitization did not change how many TCRs were above 1 in 1000 frequency, and no evidence was found of alterations in global repertoire structure. Repeated subsampling changed both the strength of the expansion versus patch-test correlation and the threshold at which that correlation became significant.

During library preparation, unique molecular identifiers were attached to individual cDNA molecules so that TCRs could be counted quantitatively and reproducibly. Each blood RNA sample was used to sequence both TCR alpha and TCR beta chains. As for the authors' bioinformatics: The median number of TCRs per sample was some 100,000, ranging from 23,224 to 690,600. The Decombinator software suite was used to annotate the V, J and CDR3 of the TCR reads. To make PS versus PT1 abundance plots, every sample was subsampled to the same number of TCRs (28,000). Expanded TCRs were defined as absent before sensitization and observed at least eight times at the 2-week time point. TCRdb reanalyzed the raw reads on its own, using fastp at Q25 for trimming and MiXCR for clone calling, and kept in-frame beta chains. All rows with the same CDR3 protein become a single entry with the most common DNA and genes. In this record, the V and J calls reflect TCRdb's handling and not the investigators' own analysis. Counted in this sample were about 120,000 distinct CDR3 sequences; 8% to 9.5% of them appeared once. Of the sample, roughly 1.5% is held by the ten largest clones.

Reading from cysteine to phenylalanine, the CDR3 counts 16 amino acids. The retained sequence is limited to the CDR3, 48 bases, with the frame set at the first base. CDR1 and CDR2, looked up from the germline V gene (reference sequence), are DFQATT and SNEGSKA. Trimming takes 5 bases off V and 3 bases off J; junction bases not matched to a gene: 13. This receptor was taken from a human donor in good health. Some clones in this sample may be carry-over from other donors' samples. Donor details come from another sample of the same person, matched by shared clones. Material: whole blood. Recombination joined TRBV20-1 with TRBJ2-1; 7 middle bases align to TRBD2. This receptor carries the CDR3 CSARPRRTRDYNEQFF. The bases are TGCAGTGCTCGACCCCGCCGGACTAGAGACTACAATGAGCAGTTCTTC.